A single sample is the source of the 5 T cell receptor beta chains below, sequenced in a study of radiotherapy plus CTLA-4 blockade in lung cancer. The protocol was immunoSEQ multiplex PCR, while the TCRdb copy is restricted to in-frame clones and leaves out a portion. The sample has about 120,000 clones, 78% seen once; the top ten hold approximately 5%. Source: peripheral blood, taken from a patient treated with radiotherapy plus ipilimumab. The receptors originated from a human donor with non-small cell lung cancer who had a partial response to radiotherapy plus ipilimumab.

As concerns this clone: Other nucleotide sequences from this sample produce the same CDR3. CDR3 sequence: CASSRLQGPNTEAFF. CDR3 sequence (DNA): TGTGCCAGCAGCCGCCTCCAGGGGCCGAACACTGAAGCTTTCTTT. V and J are TRBV14 and TRBJ1-1; D possibly corresponds to TRBD1 (6 bases). Germline-derived CDR1 and CDR2 are SGHDN and FVKESK. V was clipped by 4 bases and J by 1 base, with 13 bases between them. The CDR3 length is 15 residues.

The chain links TRBV27 to TRBJ2-1, with D possibly matching TRBD2 (6 bases). V was trimmed by 5 bases and J by 3 bases, leaving 11 bases between them. Germline V gives CDR1 MNHEY, CDR2 SMNVEV (reference sequence). CDR3 length: 14 amino acids. CDR3 amino acids: CASSIPGLYNEQFF. The CDR3 region has the DNA TGTGCCAGCAGTATACCGGGACTCTACAATGAGCAGTTCTTC.

The CDR3 sequence: CASSSTESSGNTIYF. CDR3 bases: TGTGCCAGCAGCTCGACTGAGAGCTCTGGAAACACCATATATTTT. V is TRBV7-2 and J is TRBJ1-3; D remains ambiguous. The germline gives CDR1 SGHTA, CDR2 FQGNSA. Trimming stripped 4 bases from V and 0 bases from J, with 10 bases between. This CDR3 is 15 amino acids long. The full variable domain, rest sourced from reference TRBV7-2 and TRBJ1-3, is GAGVSQSPSNKVTEKGKDVELRCDPISGHTALYWYRQSLGQGLEFLIYFQGNSAPDKSGLPSDRFSAERTGGSVSTLTIQRTQQEDSAVYLCASSSTESSGNTIYFGEGSWLTVV.

The CDR3 bases are TGTGCCAGCAGCCAAGCCAAGGGGGTGCTGGAGACCCAGTACTTC. Translation gives CASSQAKGVLETQYF. The V gene is TRBV14, the J gene TRBJ2-5, with D possibly TRBD1 on 6 matching bases. V was clipped by 1 base and J by 5 bases, with 14 bases between them. This CDR3 has 15 amino acids. In germline, CDR1 is SGHDN, CDR2 FVKESK.

A few counts support this clone. This chain links TRBV7-2 with TRBJ2-3; tentative D call: TRBD1 (6 bases). This CDR3 is built from 16 residues. Germline-derived CDR1 and CDR2 are SGHTA and FQGNSA. Trimming stripped 5 bases from V and 3 bases from J, with 18 bases between. CDR3 amino acids: CASSDLGGGWTDTQYF. CDR3 sequence (DNA): TGTGCCAGCAGCGACCTTGGGGGCGGTTGGACAGATACGCAGTATTTT.